These 29 T cell receptor beta chains were sequenced from one sample in a study of CD4 and CD8 cells across lung adenocarcinoma regions (dated by TCRdb to about 2018). Libraries were made using PCR. The run used a HiSeq X Ten. TCRdb applied fastp at Q25 and MiXCR to the public reads, then kept only in-frame beta chains. Under each unique CDR3 protein, matching rows form one entry showing the most common genes and DNA. This sample lists around 20,000 distinct CDR3 sequences; around half were detected once. The leading ten clones occupy about 30% of the sample. The sequencing input was CD8+ T cells from the center of a lung tumor. The sample's cell subset or site label, in plain terms: tumor center region. Every receptor here comes from a female donor with lung adenocarcinoma. The CD4 and CD8 labels of this study may be unreliable.

Note on this clonotype: Its ends do not fully match the called genes, so a read error is possible. This chain uses TRBV11-1 with TRBJ2-3; 8 bases match TRBD1. Germline V lookup: CDR1 SGHAT, CDR2 FQDESV (reference sequence). CDR3 length equals 15 residues. The CDR3 here is CASSSQGAGTDIQYF. The CDR3 DNA follows: TGTGCCAGCAGCTCGCAGGGGGCGGGCACAGACATTCAGTACTTT.

The chain has TRBV6-1 and TRBJ2-5, with D unclear. The DNA end is more similar to TRBJ2-7, so the J call may be wrong. This CDR3 comprises 15 residues. Per the germline V gene, CDR1 is MNHNS and CDR2 is SASEGT. The CDR3 coding sequence is TGTGCCAGCAGTGAAATGGTAGGTGGGTTCTACGAGCAGTACTTC. Translated: CASSEMVGGFYEQYF.

The CDR3 bases are TGTGCCACCAGACCTACTAGCGGGAAAGTAGTTACGCAGTATTTT. Translation: CATRPTSGKVVTQYF. J is TRBJ2-3 and V is TRBV15, with 10 bases matching TRBD2. The CDR3 spans 15 residues. The germline gives CDR1 LNHNV, CDR2 YYDKDF (reference sequence). With 6 bases clipped from V and 8 bases from J, the junction kept 11 bases outside the gene matches. Full variable domain (rest looked up from reference TRBV15 and TRBJ2-3): DAMVIQNPRYQVTQFGKPVTLSCSQTLNHNVMYWYQQKSSQAPKLLFHYYDKDFNNEADTPDNFQSRRPNTSFCFLDIRSPGLGDTAMYLCATRPTSGKVVTQYFGPGTRLTVL.

This chain links TRBV6-1 with TRBJ1-4; D uncertain. The CDR3 has 14 amino acids. CDR1 is MNHNS, CDR2 SASEGT, per germline. V lost 8 bases and J lost 3, with 13 bases in between. CDR3 amino acids: CASGEGPANEKLFF. DNA of the CDR3: TGTGCCAGCGGCGAGGGTCCGGCTAATGAAAAACTGTTTTTT.

A word on this clonotype: A junction end diverges from the germline sequence, so it may reflect a read error. The rearrangement uses TRBV10-1 and TRBJ2-4; D ambiguous. The CDR3 runs 14 residues. Germline V gives CDR1 WNHNN, CDR2 SYGVQD (reference sequence). For the CDR3, the DNA is TGCGCCAGCACGGTGCGGCGAGCCACAAATATTCAGTATTTC. Translating it yields CASTVRRATNIQYF.

This clonotype is deemed medium-sized (0.01 to 0.1%). This chain uses TRBV6-1 with TRBJ2-2; D gene uncertain. The CDR3 loop spans 17 amino acids. Trimming cost V 6 bases and J 1 base, with 18 bases left between them. The germline V gene has CDR1 MNHNS and CDR2 SASEGT. In DNA form, the CDR3 reads TGTGCCAGCAGCCCCTCCCCTTGGGGTTTGAACACCGGGGAGCTGTTTTTT. It specifies CASSPSPWGLNTGELFF.

This clonotype was detected a few times. The V gene is TRBV18, the J gene TRBJ2-1, with 9 bases aligning to TRBD1. The CDR3 loop spans 14 amino acids. J lost 8 bases, V lost 5 bases, and 7 bases had no gene match. From germline, CDR1 is KGHSH and CDR2 LQKENI. The CDR3 DNA reads as TGTGCCAGCTCAGCACGGGACAGGGAGGATGAGCAGTTCTTC. Amino acids: CASSARDREDEQFF.

In this sample, this clonotype turned up a few times. V usage is TRBV6-5 and J usage is TRBJ2-5; D may be TRBD1 (6 bases). Trimming took 4 bases from V and 11 from J, leaving 14 bases between them. From germline, CDR1 is MNHEY and CDR2 SVGAGI. This CDR3 region has 12 residues. As DNA, the CDR3 is TGTGCCAGCAGTTTGACAGGTGGTGAGCAGTACTTC. Its protein product is CASSLTGGEQYF.

This chain joins TRBV9 and TRBJ2-1; 7 bases map to TRBD2. Germline V gives CDR1 SGDLS, CDR2 YYNGEE. The CDR3 is 16 amino acids. J gave up 3 bases and V 0 bases, and 6 bases lay outside the gene matches. CDR3 region: CASSVGRESNYNEQFF. The CDR3 DNA sequence: TGTGCCAGCAGCGTAGGGCGGGAGTCAAACTACAATGAGCAGTTCTTC.

Regarding this clonotype: One base away lies a much larger clone, so this may be a sequencing read error. This chain links TRBV7-2 with TRBJ2-7, with D maybe TRBD2 (6 bases). V lost 1 base and J 7 bases, leaving 11 bases between the germline ends. The germline gives CDR1 SGHTA, CDR2 FQGNSA. The CDR3 loop spans 13 amino acids. Here the CDR3 reads CASSLELAKEQYF. DNA of the CDR3: TGTGCCAGCAGCTTAGAGCTAGCGAAGGAGCAGTACTTC.

This clonotype ranks as medium-sized (0.01 to 0.1%). This chain connects TRBV10-1 to TRBJ2-2; TRBD2 aligns across 15 bases. Germline V gene lookup returns CDR1 WNHNN and CDR2 SYGVQD (reference sequence). The CDR3 spans 19 residues. J lost 7 bases, V lost 0 bases, and 9 bases had no gene match. For the CDR3, the DNA is TGCGCCAGCAGTGAGTCGAAAAGGACTAGCGGGAGGGAGGTCGGGGAGCTGTTTTTT. This translates into CASSESKRTSGREVGELFF.

This clonotype was found a few times. A much larger clone is a single base away; this may be a read error. This chain connects TRBV25-1 to TRBJ2-1; 9 nucleotides align to TRBD1. Germline loops: CDR1 MGHDK, CDR2 SYGVNS. This CDR3 is built from 16 residues. Trimming took 6 bases from V and 10 from J; bases not matched to a gene: 16. In DNA, the CDR3 is TGTGCCAGCAGCAGGGACAGGGTACCTCTCGCCTACGAGCAGTTCTTC. Translation: CASSRDRVPLAYEQFF.

The rearrangement links TRBV6-1 to TRBJ2-3; 7 nucleotides align to TRBD2. Germline CDR1 reads MNHNS; CDR2 reads SASEGT. CDR3 length equals 14 residues. V lost 11 bases to trimming and J lost 1 base; unmatched junction nucleotides: 9. CDR3 amino acids: CACSRAGGTDTQYF. The CDR3 DNA sequence: TGTGCCTGCTCGCGCGCGGGGGGCACAGATACGCAGTATTTT.

The V call is TRBV9, the J call TRBJ2-5; 8 bases align to TRBD2. V lost 3 bases, J lost 0 bases, and 4 bases stayed unmatched. This CDR3 is 15 amino acids long. The germline CDR1 and CDR2 sequences are SGDLS and YYNGEE. The CDR3 reads CASSGTGGYQETQYF. DNA for the CDR3: TGTGCCAGCAGCGGAACGGGGGGGTACCAAGAGACCCAGTACTTC.

The chain links TRBV7-2 to TRBJ2-5; no firm D call. With the DNA end fitting TRBJ2-7 better, the J assignment may be wrong. Germline lookup yields CDR1 SGHTA and CDR2 FQGNSA. The CDR3 length is 17 residues. CDR3 sequence: CASSLVSLGQTLYEQYF. CDR3 coding DNA: TGTGCCAGCAGCTTGGTCTCACTCGGGCAGACCCTCTACGAGCAGTACTTC.

The CDR3 coding sequence is TGCGCCAGCAGCCTTCTTTCCAGTGGGCAGGGGGAGCAGTTCTTC. Protein sequence: CASSLLSSGQGEQFF. This rearrangement joins TRBV5-1 to TRBJ2-1; perhaps TRBD1 as D (6 bases). Germline CDR1 is SGHRS and CDR2 is YFSETQ. The CDR3 sequence is 15 residues long. V lost 4 bases and J lost 10, with 21 bases in between.

Notes on this clonotype: The junction shows a germline mismatch at one end, possibly a read error. The chain uses TRBV6-1 and TRBJ2-5; 7 bases map to TRBD1. CDR1 MNHNS and CDR2 SASEGT come from the germline V gene. The CDR3 sequence is 15 residues long. CDR3 residues: CARGLGGRDQETQYF. CDR3 nucleotides: TGTGCCAGGGGCCTAGGGGGCCGTGACCAAGAGACGCAGTACTTC.

This chain links TRBV11-2 with TRBJ2-4; TRBD1 is a possible D gene (6 bases). The J call is in doubt because the DNA end fits TRBJ2-1 better. The CDR3 consists of 13 residues. Germline V gene sequence: CDR1 SGHAT, CDR2 FQNNGV. CDR3 amino acids: CASSITHRVEQFF. CDR3 in DNA: TGTGCCAGCAGCATAACTCACAGGGTGGAGCAGTTCTTC.

The chain combines TRBV27 with TRBJ2-5, with a weak D call TRBD2 (6 bases). The ends were cut back, 8 bases at V and 3 bases at J, with 13 bases in the middle. CDR1 MNHEY and CDR2 SMNVEV come from the germline V gene (reference sequence). The CDR3 length is 13 residues. The CDR3 reads CASGGCVEETQYF. The CDR3 nucleotides read TGTGCCAGCGGGGGGTGTGTCGAAGAGACCCAGTACTTC.

This clonotype was observed once. The chain recombines TRBV6-1 with TRBJ2-3; D gene unclear. The J call may be incorrect, as the DNA end agrees better with TRBJ2-5. The germline CDR1 and CDR2 sequences are MNHNS and SASEGT. This CDR3 contains 14 residues. The CDR3 here is CASIGSRDPDTQYF. CDR3 nucleotide sequence: TGTGCCAGCATAGGGTCCCGAGACCCAGATACCCAGTACTTC.

By share, this clonotype ranks as medium-sized. The V and J genes are TRBV6-1 and TRBJ2-5; possibly TRBD2 for D (7 bases). The V end was cut by 1 base, the J end by 4 bases, with 16 bases between. Germline CDR1 reads MNHNS; CDR2 reads SASEGT. The CDR3 is made up of 16 amino acids. The CDR3 loop is CASSEEEGEGRETQYF. The DNA of the CDR3 is TGTGCCAGCAGTGAAGAGGAGGGGGAGGGCCGAGAGACCCAGTACTTC.

This clonotype came up once. The chain is built from TRBV4-1 and TRBJ2-3; D ambiguous. TRBJ2-7 matches the DNA end more closely, so the J call is doubtful. The V gene's germline CDR1 is MGHRA and CDR2 YSYEKL. CDR3 length equals 13 residues. As DNA, the CDR3 is TGCGCCAGCAGCCAAACGAATCAGGATACGCAGTACTTC. Amino acid sequence: CASSQTNQDTQYF.

The chain has TRBV7-6 and TRBJ2-3; D unclear. This CDR3 has 15 amino acids. The V gene lost 1 base and the J gene lost 5 bases, with 13 bases spanning the gap. Germline CDR1 SGHVS, CDR2 FNYEAQ. The CDR3 coding sequence is TGTGCCAGCAGCTTAGATATCCTCGGCCAAGATACGCAGTATTTT. Its protein is CASSLDILGQDTQYF.

Regarding this clonotype: One end of the junction varies from germline; a read error may be responsible. V usage is TRBV10-1 and J usage is TRBJ2-4; no definite D call. Germline CDR1 and CDR2: WNHNN and SYGVQD (reference sequence). The CDR3 totals 14 residues. The CDR3 DNA follows: TGCCGCGGCAAGGGCAGGCAAGCCCAAAACATTCAGTATTTC. This translates into CRGKGRQAQNIQYF.

This clonotype was recorded at least ten times. The chain carries TRBV7-2 and TRBJ1-2; 8 nucleotides agree with TRBD1. J gave up 7 bases and V 2 bases, and 3 bases lay outside the gene matches. The CDR3 extends over 13 amino acids. Germline assignment: CDR1 SGHTA and CDR2 FQGNSA. The CDR3 is CASSLRTGSGYTF. As DNA, the CDR3 is TGTGCCAGCAGCTTACGGACAGGGAGTGGCTACACCTTC.

In the case of this clonotype: The junction departs from the called germline gene at one end, perhaps through a read error. The chain employs TRBV6-1 and TRBJ2-3; tentative D call: TRBD1 (5 bases). The CDR3 is 14 amino acids. In germline, CDR1 is MNHNS, CDR2 SASEGT. This CDR3 is CAGSGACGHGTQYF. The DNA of the CDR3 is TGTGCGGGCAGTGGGGCCTGCGGCCACGGTACGCAGTACTTT.

The V call is TRBV6-5, the J call TRBJ2-7; no clear D gene. The ends were cut back, 0 bases at V and 1 base at J, with 4 bases in the middle. This CDR3 contains 13 residues. In germline, CDR1 is MNHEY, CDR2 SVGAGI. CDR3 bases: TGTGCCAGCAGTTACTCGGTGTCCTACGAGCAGTACTTC. Residues: CASSYSVSYEQYF.

This clonotype has at least ten counts. J is TRBJ1-6 and V is TRBV6-2 or TRBV6-3; 11 positions match TRBD1. Germline V gene lookup returns CDR1 MNHEY and CDR2 SVGEGT. The CDR3 runs 18 residues. V shed 6 bases, J shed 2 bases, and the junction held 9 bases outside the gene matches. This CDR3 reads CASRNGQGAIPYNSPLHF. DNA of the CDR3: TGTGCCAGCAGAAACGGACAGGGGGCGATTCCCTATAATTCACCCCTCCACTTT.

This chain joins TRBV11-3 and TRBJ2-1; D gene uncertain. The V end was cut by 1 base, the J end by 1 base, with 2 bases between. Per the germline V gene, CDR1 is SGHNT and CDR2 is YENEEA. This CDR3 has 13 residues. The chain's CDR3 is CASSLGSYNEQFF. The CDR3, as DNA: TGTGCCAGCAGCTTAGGTTCCTACAATGAGCAGTTCTTC.